What follows are 27 T cell receptor beta chains derived from one specimen sequenced in a study of technical replicates of blood from a few donors. Method: immunoSEQ multiplex PCR; TCRdb's copy keeps in-frame clones and lacks some. The profile shows about 75,000 clones, about 97% of them singletons. The sequenced sample consisted of T cells isolated from PBMCs. All receptors come from a human donor in good health.

V usage is TRBV28 and J usage is TRBJ1-1; perhaps TRBD1 as D (5 bases). The CDR3 contains 16 residues. Looked up from germline, CDR1 is MDHEN and CDR2 is SYDVKM. V was pared by 7 bases and J by 3 bases, with 21 bases between. CDR3 in DNA: TGTGCCAGCAATACGGGGGGAGGAACTTCGGACACTGAAGCTTTCTTT. Protein sequence: CASNTGGGTSDTEAFF.

This clone has just a few counts. The chain uses TRBV7-8 and TRBJ1-2, with 7 bases fitting TRBD1. Germline V lookup: CDR1 SGHVS, CDR2 FQNEAQ. The CDR3 runs to 16 residues. The V gene end was trimmed by 1 base and the J gene end by 1 base; junction bases not matched to a gene: 6. The CDR3 DNA sequence: TGTGCCAGCAGCTTAGGGGGACAGTCTCTTAACTATGGCTACACCTTC. Amino acids: CASSLGGQSLNYGYTF.

The chain employs TRBV28 and TRBJ2-7; 7 nucleotides align to TRBD1. The CDR3 is 13 residues long. The V gene end was trimmed by 6 bases and the J gene end by 8 bases; junction bases not matched to a gene: 10. In germline, CDR1 is MDHEN, CDR2 SYDVKM. The DNA for the CDR3 is TGTGCCAGCAGCCAAACTTTACAGGGGCAGCAGTACTTC. It is translated as CASSQTLQGQQYF.

The chain carries TRBV27 and TRBJ1-2, with a weak D call TRBD1 (5 bases). V lost 4 bases to trimming and J lost 8 bases, with 11 bases between them. The germline V gene has CDR1 MNHEY and CDR2 SMNVEV (reference sequence). The CDR3 has 12 residues. This CDR3 is CASSSPGGGYTF. The CDR3 DNA sequence: TGTGCCAGCAGTTCCCCTGGGGGGGGCTACACCTTC.

The gene calls are TRBV6-6 and TRBJ2-1; D might be TRBD1 (7 bases). V dropped 2 bases and J dropped 5 bases, with 13 bases sitting between them. CDR1 MNHNY and CDR2 SVGAGI come from the germline V gene (reference sequence). The CDR3 totals 15 residues. As DNA, the CDR3 is TGTGCCAGCAGTTACCAGGGGGGCTGGGACAATGAGCAGTTCTTC. It is translated as CASSYQGGWDNEQFF.

This chain uses TRBV4-1 with TRBJ1-1, with a possible D match to TRBD1 (5 bases). Trimming shortened V by 0 bases and J by 4 bases, and 18 bases separated the two germline ends. Germline V gene sequence: CDR1 MGHRA, CDR2 YSYEKL. The CDR3 extends over 17 amino acids. The chain's CDR3 is CASSQDLQGIWGTEAFF. The CDR3 bases are TGCGCCAGCAGCCAAGACCTCCAGGGCATATGGGGCACTGAAGCTTTCTTT.

This chain joins TRBV2 and TRBJ2-2; D is perhaps TRBD1 (7 bases). From germline, CDR1 is SNHLY and CDR2 FYNNEI. Trimming removed 4 bases from V and 7 bases from J, with 22 bases in between. The CDR3 sequence is 17 residues long. In nucleotides, the CDR3 is TGTGCCAGCAGTGCTAGTCAGGGGGGTCCGACCGGCGGGGAGCTGTTTTTT. It specifies CASSASQGGPTGGELFF.

The chain is built from TRBV29-1 and TRBJ2-7; D is uncertain. Trimming removed 5 bases from V and 0 bases from J, with 8 bases in between. This CDR3 is built from 12 residues. Germline V CDR1 and CDR2: SQVTM, ANQGSEA. The CDR3 DNA reads TGCAGCGTTTCCGTTAGCTCCTACGAGCAGTACTTC. Residues: CSVSVSSYEQYF.

V and J are TRBV4-1 and TRBJ2-5; TRBD2 matches 11 bases. CDR1 and CDR2 from the germline V gene are MGHRA and YSYEKL. The CDR3 is made up of 17 amino acids. V was pared by 4 bases and J by 4 bases, with 11 bases of the junction left unmatched. CDR3 sequence reads: CASSPSHTSGRGETQYF. CDR3 nucleotide sequence: TGCGCCAGCAGCCCAAGTCACACTAGCGGGAGAGGAGAGACCCAGTACTTC.

The genes are TRBV7-9 and TRBJ2-7; TRBD1 might be the D (6 bases). V was trimmed by 5 bases and J by 3 bases, leaving 14 bases between them. From germline, CDR1 is SEHNR and CDR2 FQNEAQ (reference sequence). The CDR3 is 14 residues long. CDR3 protein: CASSLQGRNYEQYF. CDR3 DNA: TGTGCCAGCAGCCTACAGGGTAGGAACTACGAGCAGTACTTC.

The CDR3 loop reads CASSLLTQGGNTEAFF. The CDR3 DNA reads as TGCGCCAGCAGCTTGTTGACCCAGGGGGGGAACACTGAAGCTTTCTTT. The chain employs TRBV5-1 and TRBJ1-1; TRBD1 agrees at 7 bases. V dropped 1 base and J dropped 1; count of bases not matched to a gene: 7. The CDR3 consists of 16 residues. The germline CDR1 and CDR2 sequences are SGHRS and YFSETQ. The full variable domain, rest sourced from reference TRBV5-1 and TRBJ1-1, is KAGVTQTPRYLIKTRGQQVTLSCSPISGHRSVSWYQQTPGQGLQFLFEYFSETQRNKGNFPGRFSGRQFSNSRSEMNVSTLELGDSALYLCASSLLTQGGNTEAFFGQGTRLTVV.

J is TRBJ2-7 and V is TRBV28; TRBD1 might be the D (6 bases). CDR1 is MDHEN, CDR2 SYDVKM, per germline. Trimming stripped 6 bases from V and 7 bases from J, with 16 bases between. The CDR3 contains 13 residues. The CDR3 DNA follows: TGTGCCAGCAGCTCAGGACAGACCATTGAGCAGTACTTC. Translated: CASSSGQTIEQYF.

The gene calls are TRBV28 and TRBJ2-7, with D possibly TRBD1 on 6 matching bases. V lost 5 bases and J lost 5, with 13 bases in between. Germline V gene sequence: CDR1 MDHEN, CDR2 SYDVKM. The CDR3 covers 13 residues. CDR3 residues: CASSLRGIHEQYF. The CDR3, as DNA: TGTGCCAGCAGTCTTAGGGGGATCCACGAGCAGTACTTC.

The genes are TRBV11-3 and TRBJ2-3, with a possible D match to TRBD2 (6 bases). This CDR3 spans 14 amino acids. CDR1 and CDR2 from the germline V gene are SGHNT and YENEEA. V lost 5 bases and J lost 0, with 9 bases in between. CDR3: CASSRGGSTDTQYF. In DNA form, the CDR3 reads TGTGCCAGCAGCAGGGGAGGCAGCACAGATACGCAGTATTTT.

The sample holds one count of this clone. The V gene is TRBV2, the J gene TRBJ1-4; D is ambiguous. From germline, CDR1 is SNHLY and CDR2 FYNNEI. Between the trimmed V and J ends, which lost 2 bases and 5 bases, there was a span of 6 bases. The CDR3 sequence is 13 residues long. The CDR3 coding sequence is TGTGCCAGCAGTGAATCGGGGAATGAAAAACTGTTTTTT. Amino acid sequence: CASSESGNEKLFF.

V gene TRBV30 combines with J gene TRBJ1-4; tentatively, D is TRBD1 (6 bases). This CDR3 is built from 11 residues. Deletions cut 7 bases from V and 7 bases from J, with 10 bases between. CDR1 and CDR2 from the germline V gene are GTSNPN and SVGIG (reference sequence). CDR3 nucleotide sequence: TGTGCCTCTACGGACAGTGAAAAACTGTTTTTT. Encoded protein: CASTDSEKLFF. Full variable domain (missing parts from reference TRBV30 and TRBJ1-4): SQTIHQWPATLVQPVGSPLSLECTVEGTSNPNLYWYRQAAGRGLQLLFYSVGIGQISSEVPQNLSASRPQDRQFILSSKKLLLSDSGFYLCASTDSEKLFFGSGTQLSVL.

This chain connects TRBV27 to TRBJ2-7, with D possibly being TRBD1 (5 bases). The length of the CDR3 is 14 residues. Between the trimmed V and J ends, which lost 0 bases and 4 bases, there was a span of 10 bases. Germline-derived CDR1 and CDR2 are MNHEY and SMNVEV (reference sequence). CDR3 DNA sequence: TGTGCCAGCAGTTTATCAGGGGCCGGGTACGAGCAGTACTTC. This encodes CASSLSGAGYEQYF.

The J gene is TRBJ2-3, the V gene TRBV28; 10 nucleotides align to TRBD1. The CDR3 is made up of 17 amino acids. Germline trimming cut 5 bases from V and 4 bases from J; bases unmatched to any gene: 12. From germline, CDR1 is MDHEN and CDR2 SYDVKM. The CDR3 DNA follows: TGTGCCAGCAGTCCGAATCCGGGACAGGGGACCGCAGATACGCAGTATTTT. Its protein product is CASSPNPGQGTADTQYF.

The chain recombines TRBV7-9 with TRBJ1-6; 9 bases match TRBD1. V gave up 5 bases and J gave up 10 bases; unmatched junction bases: 6. The CDR3 has 14 amino acids. Germline V CDR1 and CDR2: SEHNR, FQNEAQ (reference sequence). As DNA, the CDR3 is TGTGCCAGCAGCCGGGACAGGGCACACTCACCCCTCCACTTT. Its translation is CASSRDRAHSPLHF.

The chain employs TRBV6-5 and TRBJ2-5; 8 nucleotides line up with TRBD2. This CDR3 has 16 residues. The trim removed 3 bases at V and 0 bases at J, leaving 6 bases unmatched. CDR1 is MNHEY, CDR2 SVGAGI, per germline. This CDR3 reads CASSYFSGGDQETQYF. The CDR3 region has the DNA TGTGCCAGCAGTTATTTCAGCGGGGGAGACCAAGAGACCCAGTACTTC.

V and J are TRBV2 and TRBJ2-7, with TRBD1 identical over 8 bases. The CDR3 loop spans 12 amino acids. V was pared by 6 bases and J by 5 bases, with 3 bases of the junction left unmatched. Germline V gives CDR1 SNHLY, CDR2 FYNNEI. The CDR3 here is CASRQGAHEQYF. The DNA of the CDR3 is TGTGCCAGCAGGCAGGGGGCCCACGAGCAGTACTTC.

The CDR3 DNA reads as TGTGCCAGCAGCTTCAGGGGGTTTGGCTATGGCTACACCTTC. Its protein is CASSFRGFGYGYTF. The genes are TRBV5-6 and TRBJ1-2, with 7 bases aligning to TRBD1. CDR3 length: 14 residues. CDR1 is SGHDT, CDR2 YYEEEE, per germline. With V trimmed by 2 bases and J by 4 bases, 5 bases remained unmatched.

This chain links TRBV19 with TRBJ1-2; 9 bases align to TRBD1. Germline V gene sequence: CDR1 LNHDA, CDR2 SQIVND (reference sequence). The CDR3 spans 13 residues. The trim removed 5 bases at V and 5 bases at J, leaving 3 bases unmatched. The chain's CDR3 is CASSAGTGYGYTF. The CDR3 DNA reads as TGTGCCAGTAGTGCCGGGACAGGGTATGGCTACACCTTC.

The gene calls are TRBV19 and TRBJ1-2; 7 bases align to TRBD1. The CDR3 contains 14 residues. V was pared by 3 bases and J by 6 bases, with 7 bases of the junction left unmatched. Germline-derived CDR1 and CDR2 are LNHDA and SQIVND (reference sequence). The CDR3 reads CASSMVQGRDGYTF. The CDR3 nucleotides read TGTGCCAGTAGTATGGTACAGGGGAGAGATGGCTACACCTTC. The complete variable domain, with remaining parts taken from reference TRBV19 and TRBJ1-2, reads DGGITQSPKYLFRKEGQNVTLSCEQNLNHDAMYWYRQDPGQGLRLIYYSQIVNDFQKGDIAEGYSVSREKKESFPLTVTSAQKNPTAFYLCASSMVQGRDGYTFGSGTRLTVV.

A note on this clone: The junction differs from germline at one of its ends, possibly a read error. The gene calls are TRBV5-4 and TRBJ1-1, with 12 bases fitting TRBD1. Looked up from germline, CDR1 is SGHNT and CDR2 is YYREEE (reference sequence). CDR3 length equals 15 residues. The CDR3 protein is CASSFPGTGGKEGFF. The CDR3 coding sequence is TGTGCCAGCAGCTTCCCCGGGACAGGGGGCAAAGAAGGTTTCTTT.

This rearrangement joins TRBV15 to TRBJ1-5, with 9 bases lining up with TRBD1. CDR1 and CDR2 from the germline V gene are LNHNV and YYDKDF (reference sequence). The CDR3 has 15 amino acids. V dropped 0 bases and J dropped 7; count of bases not matched to a gene: 4. For the CDR3, the DNA is TGTGCCACCAGCAGAGATATGGGACAGGGACAGCCCCAGCATTTT. This sequence encodes CATSRDMGQGQPQHF.

As regards this clone: Other nucleotide sequences from this sample produce the same CDR3. The chain links TRBV11-3 to TRBJ2-7; D may be TRBD2 (5 bases). The germline V gene has CDR1 SGHNT and CDR2 YENEEA. Deletions cut 6 bases from V and 1 base from J, with 10 bases between. CDR3 length: 13 amino acids. In DNA form, the CDR3 reads TGTGCCAGCAGTCCTCGGGGTTCCTACGAGCAGTACTTC. It specifies CASSPRGSYEQYF. The full variable domain, completed using reference TRBV11-3 and TRBJ2-7, is EAGVVQSPRYKIIEKKQPVAFWCNPISGHNTLYWYLQNLGQGPELLIRYENEEAVDDSQLPKDRFSAERLKGVDSTLKIQPAELGDSAVYLCASSPRGSYEQYFGPGTRLTVT.